These 26 T cell receptor beta chains were sequenced from one sample in a study of blood T cell repertoires in COVID-19 (dated by TCRdb to 2020 to 2022). Library creation used the immunoSEQ multiplex PCR assay. TCRdb mirrors the immuneACCESS table, restricted to in-frame sequences. Some clones are absent from its copies; in checked studies, under half trace to an unresolved V gene, and the reason for the others is unknown. In this sample the table shows hundreds of thousands of clones, about 90% of which occur a single time. The ten largest clonotypes hold just under 6.5% of the sample. The sample was peripheral blood. The receptors were gathered from a woman between 50 and 59 years old with COVID-19, enrolled during active disease.

The chain employs TRBV6-1 and TRBJ2-2; the match to TRBD1 covers 7 bases. The junction had 7 bases not matched to a gene; V was cut back by 4 bases and J by 2 bases. Germline lookup yields CDR1 MNHNS and CDR2 SASEGT. This CDR3 comprises 16 residues. The CDR3 protein is CASSADRSYNTGELFF. The CDR3 nucleotides read TGTGCCAGCAGTGCGGACAGGAGCTATAACACCGGGGAGCTGTTTTTT.

The rearrangement links TRBV7-2 to TRBJ1-3; D not resolved. V lost 4 bases to trimming and J lost 0 bases, with 7 bases between them. Germline CDR1 is SGHTA and CDR2 is FQGNSA. CDR3 length: 14 amino acids. The CDR3: CASSSRPSGNTIYF. Here the CDR3 DNA reads TGTGCCAGCAGCTCCCGTCCCTCTGGAAACACCATATATTTT.

This chain links TRBV6-5 with TRBJ1-1; 8 bases agree with TRBD1. V dropped 2 bases and J dropped 8; count of bases not matched to a gene: 7. This CDR3 contains 14 residues. CDR1 is MNHEY and CDR2 is SVGAGI in the germline V gene. CDR3 in amino acids: CASSYDRGAAEAFF. The CDR3 DNA reads TGTGCCAGCAGTTACGACAGGGGCGCGGCAGAAGCTTTCTTT.

V gene TRBV12-3 or TRBV12-4 combines with J gene TRBJ2-3; D unclear. This CDR3 is 11 amino acids long. Trimming removed 4 bases at V and 5 bases at J, with 4 bases between. Written as DNA, the CDR3 is TGTGCCAGCAGTTCTAGAGATACGCAGTATTTT. It translates to CASSSRDTQYF.

The chain couples TRBV3-1 (or the pseudogene TRBV3-2) to TRBJ1-2, with TRBD1 as a possible D gene (5 bases). The V end was cut by 4 bases, the J end by 5 bases, with 8 bases between. The CDR3 runs to 12 residues. In germline, CDR1 is LGHDT, CDR2 YNNKEL (reference sequence). This CDR3 reads CASSRDSYGYTF. The CDR3 nucleotides are TGTGCCAGCAGCCGAGACAGTTATGGCTACACCTTC.

The genes are TRBV24-1 and TRBJ2-1; no firm D call. The germline CDR1 and CDR2 sequences are KGHDR and SFDVKD. The ends were cut back, 1 base at V and 8 bases at J, with 14 bases in the middle. The CDR3 runs 15 residues. The CDR3 region has the DNA TGTGCCACCAGTGATTTTGCAGATTCCTTTGATGAGCAGTTCTTC. As protein: CATSDFADSFDEQFF.

Written as DNA, the CDR3 is TGTGCCAGCACAAGACTAGCAGGAGCCAAAAACATTCAGTACTTC. It yields the protein CASTRLAGAKNIQYF. V gene TRBV5-6 combines with J gene TRBJ2-4; 7 nucleotides agree with TRBD2. Germline trimming cut 6 bases from V and 0 bases from J; bases unmatched to any gene: 6. The CDR3 runs to 15 residues. CDR1 and CDR2 from the germline V gene are SGHDT and YYEEEE.

The chain recombines TRBV7-2 with TRBJ1-1; D possibly corresponds to TRBD1 (5 bases). Between the trimmed V and J ends, which lost 5 bases and 4 bases, there was a span of 11 bases. This CDR3 is built from 13 residues. Germline loops: CDR1 SGHTA, CDR2 FQGNSA. This chain's CDR3 is CASSTDRVTEAFF. The CDR3 DNA follows: TGTGCCAGCAGCACTGACAGAGTCACTGAAGCTTTCTTT. The whole variable domain, remainder taken from reference TRBV7-2 and TRBJ1-1, is GAGVSQSPSNKVTEKGKDVELRCDPISGHTALYWYRQSLGQGLEFLIYFQGNSAPDKSGLPSDRFSAERTGGSVSTLTIQRTQQEDSAVYLCASSTDRVTEAFFGQGTRLTVV.

This clone was observed a few times. The chain combines TRBV7-6 with TRBJ1-4, with a possible D match to TRBD1 (6 bases). The CDR3 has 16 residues. Between the trimmed V and J ends, which lost 5 bases and 8 bases, there was a span of 21 bases. In germline, CDR1 is SGHVS, CDR2 FNYEAQ. The CDR3 region has the DNA TGTGCCAGCAGCCCCAGCGGGGGCAGGCCCGTCGAAAAACTGTTTTTT. It is translated as CASSPSGGRPVEKLFF. The full variable domain, with the rest looked up from reference TRBV7-6 and TRBJ1-4, is GAGVSQSPRYKVTKRGQDVALRCDPISGHVSLYWYRQALGQGPEFLTYFNYEAQQDKSGLPNDRFSAERPEGSISTLTIQRTEQRDSAMYRCASSPSGGRPVEKLFFGSGTQLSVL.

V gene TRBV5-1 combines with J gene TRBJ2-1; D is possibly TRBD1 (5 bases). Per germline, CDR1 SGHRS and CDR2 YFSETQ. The length of the CDR3 is 15 residues. Trimming took off 6 bases at V and 7 bases at J, with 20 bases between the two ends. CDR3 bases: TGCGCCAGCATTTTATACTCAGCCGCAGGGAATGAGCAGTTCTTC. Translation gives CASILYSAAGNEQFF.

The chain links TRBV19 to TRBJ2-4; 9 positions match TRBD1. J lost 8 bases, V lost 6 bases, and 8 bases had no gene match. The CDR3 length is 14 residues. Looked up from germline, CDR1 is LNHDA and CDR2 is SQIVND (reference sequence). The CDR3 nucleotides read TGTGCCAGTAGGCCGGGACAGGGCATTCACATTCAGTACTTC. It translates to CASRPGQGIHIQYF.

The chain carries TRBV5-8 and TRBJ1-4; a weak D match, TRBD1 (6 bases). CDR1 and CDR2 (germline): SGHTS, YDEGEE. V lost 4 bases to trimming and J lost 8 bases, with 18 bases between them. This CDR3 is 15 amino acids long. CDR3: CASSQILQGREKLFF. The CDR3, as DNA: TGTGCCAGCAGCCAAATACTACAGGGTCGCGAAAAACTGTTTTTT. Full variable domain (remainder filled in from reference TRBV5-8 and TRBJ1-4): EAGVTQSPTHLIKTRGQQATLRCSPISGHTSVYWYQQALGLGLQFLLWYDEGEERNRGNFPPRFSGRQFPNYSSELNVNALELEDSALYLCASSQILQGREKLFFGSGTQLSVL.

The rearrangement uses TRBV25-1 and TRBJ2-7; D is unresolved. V was shortened by 0 bases and J by 7 bases, with 13 bases between the two germline ends. The CDR3 spans 14 residues. Per the germline V gene, CDR1 is MGHDK and CDR2 is SYGVNS. The CDR3 region has the DNA TGTGCCAGCAGTGAATACGGCCGGAGTCGGGAGCAGTACTTC. It specifies CASSEYGRSREQYF.

The V gene is TRBV5-4, the J gene TRBJ2-5; 9 bases match TRBD1. Per the germline V gene, CDR1 is SGHNT and CDR2 is YYREEE (reference sequence). Trimming cost V 3 bases and J 5 bases; bases outside gene matches: 5. The CDR3 contains 14 residues. The CDR3 protein is CASSSRQGEETQYF. The CDR3 bases are TGTGCCAGCAGCTCCCGACAGGGGGAGGAGACCCAGTACTTC.

The chain has TRBV7-9 and TRBJ1-6; TRBD1 might be the D (6 bases). Germline V gene data show CDR1 as SEHNR and CDR2 as FQNEAQ (reference sequence). The CDR3 has 14 residues. V was shortened by 4 bases and J by 7 bases, with 11 bases between the two germline ends. The CDR3 sequence: CASSSGTGNSPLHF. DNA for the CDR3: TGTGCCAGCAGCTCCGGTACAGGGAATTCACCCCTCCACTTT.

The genes are TRBV6-2 or TRBV6-3 and TRBJ1-1; D possibly corresponds to TRBD1 (6 bases). The CDR3 runs to 15 residues. Between the trimmed V and J ends, which lost 6 bases and 6 bases, there was a span of 20 bases. Per the germline V gene, CDR1 is MNHEY and CDR2 is SVGEGT. CDR3 bases: TGTGCCAGCAGCCTCCGGCAGGGGTTAGGCCCTGAAGCTTTCTTT. Translating gives CASSLRQGLGPEAFF.

The V gene is TRBV4-1, the J gene TRBJ1-2; 8 bases map to TRBD1. The germline CDR1 and CDR2 sequences are MGHRA and YSYEKL. V lost 2 bases, J lost 8 bases, and 4 bases stayed unmatched. This CDR3 has 13 residues. CDR3 bases: TGCGCCAGCAGCCAACAGGGGGCCCGGGGCTACACCTTC. Protein sequence: CASSQQGARGYTF.

The V gene is TRBV7-8, the J gene TRBJ2-1; D possibly corresponds to TRBD2 (6 bases). CDR3 size: 16 residues. V was trimmed by 2 bases and J by 1 base, leaving 12 bases between them. Germline CDR1 SGHVS, CDR2 FQNEAQ. The CDR3: CASSLTGRGSYNEQFF. The CDR3 nucleotides are TGTGCCAGCAGCTTAACGGGCCGGGGGTCCTACAATGAGCAGTTCTTC.

The CDR3 loop is CASSRTGWTEAFF. The DNA of the CDR3 is TGTGCCAGCAGCCGAACAGGGTGGACTGAAGCTTTCTTT. V and J are TRBV7-9 and TRBJ1-1; a weak D match, TRBD1 (6 bases). The CDR3 has 13 amino acids. The V end was cut by 5 bases, the J end by 5 bases, with 12 bases between. CDR1 and CDR2 (germline): SEHNR, FQNEAQ (reference sequence).

This clone was detected a few times. This chain uses TRBV18 with TRBJ1-2; TRBD1 might be the D (5 bases). The CDR3 length is 14 residues. V dropped 5 bases and J dropped 8 bases, with 18 bases sitting between them. Germline CDR1 reads KGHSH; CDR2 reads LQKENI. CDR3 residues: CASSSSPPGGGYTF. The CDR3 coding sequence is TGTGCCAGCTCATCTTCCCCCCCGGGGGGGGGCTACACCTTC.

J is TRBJ1-1 and V is TRBV4-2; D gene unclear. CDR3 size: 15 residues. The germline V gene has CDR1 LGHNA and CDR2 YNFKEQ. Trimming took off 0 bases at V and 4 bases at J, with 12 bases between the two ends. In nucleotides, the CDR3 is TGTGCCAGCAGCCAAGAGAGAAGTAGAGGCACTGAAGCTTTCTTT. Translation: CASSQERSRGTEAFF.

The DNA for the CDR3 is TGTGCCAGCAGCGCCTTAGCGGAGCGGGCGGAGCAGTTCTTC. Translating gives CASSALAERAEQFF. The rearrangement links TRBV7-9 to TRBJ2-1; a weak D match, TRBD2 (6 bases). The germline gives CDR1 SEHNR, CDR2 FQNEAQ (reference sequence). The CDR3 contains 14 residues. The V end was cut by 5 bases, the J end by 10 bases, with 18 bases between.

This rearrangement joins TRBV9 to TRBJ2-7; D may be TRBD1 (6 bases). CDR1 SGDLS and CDR2 YYNGEE come from the germline V gene. The CDR3 loop spans 14 amino acids. V was cut by 4 bases and J by 4 bases, with 15 bases left in between. CDR3 sequence: CASSPRTESYEQYF. CDR3 nucleotide sequence: TGTGCCAGCAGCCCCCGGACAGAATCTTACGAGCAGTACTTC.

The chain has TRBV9 and TRBJ1-5, with D tentatively TRBD1 (5 bases). Germline V gene data show CDR1 as SGDLS and CDR2 as YYNGEE. The CDR3 runs to 16 residues. V dropped 4 bases and J dropped 3 bases, with 17 bases sitting between them. CDR3 in DNA: TGTGCCAGCAGCCCCCCATCACAGGTTGTCAATCAGCCCCAGCATTTT. This translates into CASSPPSQVVNQPQHF.

This clone showed up just a few times. CDR3 amino acids: CASSREGPGELFF. DNA for the CDR3: TGTGCCAGCAGCCGGGAGGGCCCCGGGGAGCTGTTTTTT. V gene TRBV2 combines with J gene TRBJ2-2, with 8 bases lining up with TRBD2. This CDR3 comprises 13 residues. Germline trimming cut 6 bases from V and 6 bases from J; bases unmatched to any gene: 3. From germline, CDR1 is SNHLY and CDR2 FYNNEI.

The chain couples TRBV18 to TRBJ2-1; weak D call: TRBD2 (6 bases). The CDR3 length is 18 residues. V lost 2 bases and J lost 0, with 17 bases in between. From germline, CDR1 is KGHSH and CDR2 LQKENI. CDR3 region: CASSPGERGEDSYNEQFF. CDR3 DNA: TGTGCCAGCTCACCAGGGGAGCGAGGGGAGGACTCCTACAATGAGCAGTTCTTC.